This T cell receptor (beta chain) was identified during a study of shared clonotypes between healthy human individuals. Study information: The study drew on a couple of women and three men aged 18 to 49 as donors.

TCRdb's copy holds only in-frame clones and misses some; the assay was immunoSEQ multiplex PCR. The table has about 480,000 clones, 60% to 80% seen once. V gave up 1 base and J gave up 4 bases; unmatched junction bases: 11. The CDR3 is 18 amino acids. Germline lookup yields CDR1 SEHNR and CDR2 FQNEAQ (reference sequence). The chain has TRBV7-9 and TRBJ1-3; 9 bases align to TRBD1. The sample taken for sequencing was PBMCs. This receptor was obtained from a woman between 40 and 55 years old in good health. Some clones in this sample may be carry-over from other donors' samples. Written as DNA, the CDR3 is TGTGCCAGCAGCTTAGGACGGACAGGGGTCGGGACCGGAAACACCATATATTTT. Residues: CASSLGRTGVGTGNTIYF.